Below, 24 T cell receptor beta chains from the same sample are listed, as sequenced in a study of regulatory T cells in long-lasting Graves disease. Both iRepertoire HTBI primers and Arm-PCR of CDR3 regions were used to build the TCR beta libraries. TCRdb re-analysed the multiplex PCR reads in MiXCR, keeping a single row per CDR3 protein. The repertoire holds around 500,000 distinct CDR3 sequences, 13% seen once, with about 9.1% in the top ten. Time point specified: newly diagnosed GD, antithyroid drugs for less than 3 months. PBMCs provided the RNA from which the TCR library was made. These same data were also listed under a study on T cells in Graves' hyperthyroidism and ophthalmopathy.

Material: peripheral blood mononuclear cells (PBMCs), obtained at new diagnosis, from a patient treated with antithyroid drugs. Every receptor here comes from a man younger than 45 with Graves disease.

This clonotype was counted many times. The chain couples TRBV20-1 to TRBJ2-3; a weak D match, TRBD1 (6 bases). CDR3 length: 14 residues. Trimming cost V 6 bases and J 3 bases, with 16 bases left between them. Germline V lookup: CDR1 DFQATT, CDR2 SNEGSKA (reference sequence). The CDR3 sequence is CSASTGQITDTQYF. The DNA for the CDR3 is TGCAGTGCCTCAACGGGACAAATAACAGATACGCAGTATTTT.

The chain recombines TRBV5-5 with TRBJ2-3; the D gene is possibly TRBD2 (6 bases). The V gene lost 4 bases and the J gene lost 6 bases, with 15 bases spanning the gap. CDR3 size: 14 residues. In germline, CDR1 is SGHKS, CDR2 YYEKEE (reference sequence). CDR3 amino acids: CASSDLATLDTQYF. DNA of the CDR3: TGTGCCAGCAGCGATCTAGCGACTCTCGATACGCAGTATTTT.

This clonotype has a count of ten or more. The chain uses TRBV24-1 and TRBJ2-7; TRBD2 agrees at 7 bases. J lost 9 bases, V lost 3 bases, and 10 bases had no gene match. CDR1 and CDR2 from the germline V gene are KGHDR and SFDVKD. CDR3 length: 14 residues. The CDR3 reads CATSDTGGGERQYF. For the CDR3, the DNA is TGTGCCACCAGTGATACCGGGGGAGGGGAGAGGCAGTACTTC.

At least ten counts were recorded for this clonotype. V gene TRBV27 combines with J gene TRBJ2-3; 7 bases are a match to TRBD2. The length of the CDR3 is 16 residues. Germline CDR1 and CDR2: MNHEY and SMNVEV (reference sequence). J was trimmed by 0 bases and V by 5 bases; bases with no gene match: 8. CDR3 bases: TGTGCCAGCAGTATCAGGGCTAGCGGCAGCACAGATACGCAGTATTTT. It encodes CASSIRASGSTDTQYF.

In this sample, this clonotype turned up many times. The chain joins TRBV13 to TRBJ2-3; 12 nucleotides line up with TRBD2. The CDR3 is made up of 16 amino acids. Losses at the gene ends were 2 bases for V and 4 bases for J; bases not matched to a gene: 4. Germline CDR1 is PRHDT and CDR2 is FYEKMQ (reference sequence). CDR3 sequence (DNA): TGTGCCAGCAGCTTACCTAGCGGGAGGGTGGCAGATACGCAGTATTTT. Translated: CASSLPSGRVADTQYF.

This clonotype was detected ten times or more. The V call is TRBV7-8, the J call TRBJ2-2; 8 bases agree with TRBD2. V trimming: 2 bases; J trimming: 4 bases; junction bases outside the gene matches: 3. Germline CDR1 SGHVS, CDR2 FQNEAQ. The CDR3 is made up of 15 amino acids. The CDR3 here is CASSLKRERTGELFF. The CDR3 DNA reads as TGTGCCAGCAGCTTAAAGCGGGAGCGCACCGGGGAGCTGTTTTTT.

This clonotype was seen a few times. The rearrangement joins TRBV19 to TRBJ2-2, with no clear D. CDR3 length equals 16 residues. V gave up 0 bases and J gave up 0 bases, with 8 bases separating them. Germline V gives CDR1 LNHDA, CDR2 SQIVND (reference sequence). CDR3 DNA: TGTGCCAGTAGTATAGATCTGGCGACGAACACCGGGGAGCTGTTTTTT. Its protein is CASSIDLATNTGELFF.

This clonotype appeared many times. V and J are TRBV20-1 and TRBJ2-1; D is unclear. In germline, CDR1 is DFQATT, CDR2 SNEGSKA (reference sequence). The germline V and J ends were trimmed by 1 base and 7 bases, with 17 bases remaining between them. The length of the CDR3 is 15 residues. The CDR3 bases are TGCAGTGCTAGAGCCTCAGGTGGAAGTCTTAATGAGCAGTTCTTC. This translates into CSARASGGSLNEQFF.

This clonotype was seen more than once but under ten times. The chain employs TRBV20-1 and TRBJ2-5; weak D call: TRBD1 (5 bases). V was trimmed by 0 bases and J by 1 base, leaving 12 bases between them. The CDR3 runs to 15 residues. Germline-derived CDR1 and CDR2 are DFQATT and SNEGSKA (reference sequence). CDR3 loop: CSARDTQGFQETQYF. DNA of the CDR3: TGCAGTGCTAGAGATACCCAGGGCTTCCAAGAGACCCAGTACTTC.

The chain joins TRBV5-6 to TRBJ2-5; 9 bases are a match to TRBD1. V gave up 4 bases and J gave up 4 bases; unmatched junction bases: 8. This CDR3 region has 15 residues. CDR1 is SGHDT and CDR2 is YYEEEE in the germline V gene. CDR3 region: CASSLTGGGRETQYF. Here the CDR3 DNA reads TGTGCCAGCAGCCTGACAGGGGGTGGAAGAGAGACCCAGTACTTC.

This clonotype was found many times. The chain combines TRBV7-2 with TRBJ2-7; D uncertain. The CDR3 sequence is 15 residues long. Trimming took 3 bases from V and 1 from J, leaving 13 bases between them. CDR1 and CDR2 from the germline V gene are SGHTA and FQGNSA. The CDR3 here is CASSLVELGSYEQYF. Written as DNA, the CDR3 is TGTGCCAGCAGCTTGGTGGAGCTGGGGTCCTACGAGCAGTACTTC.

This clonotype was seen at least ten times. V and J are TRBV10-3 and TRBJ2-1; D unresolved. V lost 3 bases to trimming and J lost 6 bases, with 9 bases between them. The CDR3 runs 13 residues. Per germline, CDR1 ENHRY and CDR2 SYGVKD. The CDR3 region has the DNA TGTGCCATCAGTGATCGAGGAATCAATGAGCAGTTCTTC. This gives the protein CAISDRGINEQFF.

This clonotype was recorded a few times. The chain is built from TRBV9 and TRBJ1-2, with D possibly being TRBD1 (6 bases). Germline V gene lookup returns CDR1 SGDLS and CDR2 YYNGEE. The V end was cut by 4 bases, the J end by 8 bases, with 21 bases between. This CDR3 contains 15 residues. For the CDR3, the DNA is TGTGCCAGCAGCACCCGGGACACGAGAGGCCTAGGCTACACCTTC. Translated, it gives CASSTRDTRGLGYTF.

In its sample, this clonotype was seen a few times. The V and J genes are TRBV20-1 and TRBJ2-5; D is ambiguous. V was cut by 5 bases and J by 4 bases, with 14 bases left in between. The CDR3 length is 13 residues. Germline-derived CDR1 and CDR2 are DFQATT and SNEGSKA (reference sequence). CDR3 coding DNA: TGCAGTGCTCCCTGGGTTGGTGGAGAGACCCAGTACTTC. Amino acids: CSAPWVGGETQYF.

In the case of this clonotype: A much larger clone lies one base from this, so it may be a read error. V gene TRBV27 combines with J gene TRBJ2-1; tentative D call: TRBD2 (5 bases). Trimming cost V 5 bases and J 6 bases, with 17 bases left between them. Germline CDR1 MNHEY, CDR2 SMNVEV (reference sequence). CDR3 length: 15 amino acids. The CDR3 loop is CASSAVSVGLNEQFF. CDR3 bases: TGTGCCAGCAGTGCCGTTAGCGTTGGCCTCAATGAGCAGTTCTTC.

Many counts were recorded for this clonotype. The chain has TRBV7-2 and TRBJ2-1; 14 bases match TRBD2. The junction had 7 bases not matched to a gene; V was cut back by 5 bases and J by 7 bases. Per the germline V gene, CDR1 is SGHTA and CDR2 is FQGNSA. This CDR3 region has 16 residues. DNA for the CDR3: TGTGCCAGCAGCACGGGACTAGCGGGAGTAGTGAATGAGCAGTTCTTC. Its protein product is CASSTGLAGVVNEQFF.

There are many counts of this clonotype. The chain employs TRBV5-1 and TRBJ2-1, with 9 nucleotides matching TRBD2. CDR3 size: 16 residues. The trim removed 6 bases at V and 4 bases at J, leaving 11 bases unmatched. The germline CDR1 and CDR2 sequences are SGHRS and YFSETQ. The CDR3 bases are TGCGCCAGCACCACCGGAGGACTAGCGTCTTACAATGAGCAGTTCTTC. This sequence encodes CASTTGGLASYNEQFF.

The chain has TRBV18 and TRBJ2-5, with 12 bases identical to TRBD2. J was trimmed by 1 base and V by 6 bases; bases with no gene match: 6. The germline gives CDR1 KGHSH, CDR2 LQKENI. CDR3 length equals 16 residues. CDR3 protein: CASSTGTSGFQETQYF. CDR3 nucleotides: TGTGCCAGCTCGACCGGGACTAGCGGGTTCCAAGAGACCCAGTACTTC.

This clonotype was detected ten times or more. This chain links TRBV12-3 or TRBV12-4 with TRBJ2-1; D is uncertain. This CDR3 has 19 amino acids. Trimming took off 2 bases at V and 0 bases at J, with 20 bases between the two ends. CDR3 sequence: CASSLLGYSERSSYNEQFF. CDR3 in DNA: TGTGCCAGCAGTTTATTGGGCTATTCAGAGCGTAGCTCCTACAATGAGCAGTTCTTC.

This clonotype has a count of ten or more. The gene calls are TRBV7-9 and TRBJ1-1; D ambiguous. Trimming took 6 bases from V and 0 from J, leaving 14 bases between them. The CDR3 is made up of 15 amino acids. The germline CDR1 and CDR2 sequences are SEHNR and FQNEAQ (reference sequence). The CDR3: CASRPNPGVNTEAFF. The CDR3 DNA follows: TGTGCCAGCAGACCCAACCCTGGGGTGAACACTGAAGCTTTCTTT.

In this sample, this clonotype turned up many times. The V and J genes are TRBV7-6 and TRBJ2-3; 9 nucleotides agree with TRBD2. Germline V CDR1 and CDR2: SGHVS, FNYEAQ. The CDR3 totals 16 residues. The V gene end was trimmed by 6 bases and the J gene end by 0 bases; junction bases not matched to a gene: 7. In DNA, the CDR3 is TGTGCCAGCAGTGGGCTAGCGGGACCTAGCACAGATACGCAGTATTTT. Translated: CASSGLAGPSTDTQYF.

CDR3 nucleotides: TGCGCCAGCAGCTTGGCAGGGGTGAGTGAAGCTTTCTTT. Translated: CASSLAGVSEAFF. The genes are TRBV5-1 and TRBJ1-1, with a possible D match to TRBD1 (6 bases). The germline V gene has CDR1 SGHRS and CDR2 YFSETQ. Trimming stripped 0 bases from V and 7 bases from J, with 10 bases between. CDR3 size: 13 residues.

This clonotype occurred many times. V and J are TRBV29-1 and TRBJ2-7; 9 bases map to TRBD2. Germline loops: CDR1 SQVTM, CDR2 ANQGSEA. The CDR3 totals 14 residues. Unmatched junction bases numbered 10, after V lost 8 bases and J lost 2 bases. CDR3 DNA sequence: TGCAGCTCCAACGCGGTAGCGGGGGCCTACGAGCAGTACTTC. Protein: CSSNAVAGAYEQYF.

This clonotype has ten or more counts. DNA for the CDR3: TGTGCCAGCAGCTTCCCGACTCAAGAGACCCAGTACTTC. This encodes CASSFPTQETQYF. The chain joins TRBV7-2 to TRBJ2-5; D remains unclear. The germline V and J ends were trimmed by 3 bases and 2 bases, with 7 bases remaining between them. The CDR3 is made up of 13 amino acids. Germline assignment: CDR1 SGHTA and CDR2 FQGNSA.